This T cell receptor (beta chain) was identified in a study of type 1 regulatory T cells. Study overall: T-allo10 is an in vitro-generated, Tr1-enriched CD4 T cell product specific for alloantigen.

The germline V gene encodes CDR1 MDHEN and CDR2 SYDVKM. With 5 bases removed from V and 10 bases from J, the gap between germline ends came to 14 bases. The CDR3 has 12 amino acids. In regard to this clonotype: Its antigen remains unknown.

MiXCR, run by TCRdb on the reads, gives a single entry per CDR3 protein. The sample has tens of thousands of distinct CDR3 sequences; approximately 44% are singletons. The V and J genes are TRBV28 and TRBJ1-1; the D gene is possibly TRBD1 (5 bases). The sample consisted of cultured T cells, either the whole culture or a sorted T cell fraction (not recorded which). This TCR came from a human donor in good health. In DNA, the CDR3 is TGTGCCAGCAGTCTACGACCGGGGGGAGCTTTCTTT. It is translated as CASSLRPGGAFF.